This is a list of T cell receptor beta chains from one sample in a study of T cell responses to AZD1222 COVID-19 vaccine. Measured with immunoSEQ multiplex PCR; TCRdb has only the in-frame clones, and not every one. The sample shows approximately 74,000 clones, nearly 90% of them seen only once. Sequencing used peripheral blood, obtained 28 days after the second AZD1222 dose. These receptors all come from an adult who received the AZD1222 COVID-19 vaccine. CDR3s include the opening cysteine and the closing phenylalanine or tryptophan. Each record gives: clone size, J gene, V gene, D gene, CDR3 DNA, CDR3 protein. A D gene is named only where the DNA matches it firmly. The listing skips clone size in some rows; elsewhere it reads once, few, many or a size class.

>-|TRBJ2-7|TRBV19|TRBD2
TGTGCCAGTAGTATAAGCGTGAGCGGGAGTGTTTACGAGCAGTACTTC
CASSISVSGSVYEQYF
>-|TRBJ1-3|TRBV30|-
TGTGCCTCCCACCTCCCAAGATACTCTGGAAACACCATATATTTT
CASHLPRYSGNTIYF
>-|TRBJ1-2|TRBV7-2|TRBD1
TGTGCCAGCAGGTCCAGGACAGGGATCATCTTGGGCGATGGCTACACCTTC
CASRSRTGIILGDGYTF
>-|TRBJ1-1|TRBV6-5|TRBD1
TGTGCCAGCATCGCCCCCCCGGACAGGGGTACTGAAGCTTTCTTT
CASIAPPDRGTEAFF
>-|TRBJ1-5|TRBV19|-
TGTGCCAGTAGTATCCAGACGGGTAATCAGCCCCAGCATTTT
CASSIQTGNQPQHF
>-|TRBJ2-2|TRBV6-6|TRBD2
TGTGCCAGCAGTTGGACTAGATCCGGGGAGCTGTTTTTT
CASSWTRSGELFF
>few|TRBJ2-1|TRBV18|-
TGTGCCAGCTCACCGCCCACCTACAATGAGCAGTTCTTC
CASSPPTYNEQFF
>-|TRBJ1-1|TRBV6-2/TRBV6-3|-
TGTGCCAGCAGTTACGCGGGGTTTGGGAGATCGAACACTGAAGCTTTCTTT
CASSYAGFGRSNTEAFF
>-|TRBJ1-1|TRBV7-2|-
TGTGCCAGCAGCTTAGTAACAGGGATGAACACTGAAGCTTTCTTT
CASSLVTGMNTEAFF
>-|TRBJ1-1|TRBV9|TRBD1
TGTGCCAGCAGCGTAGCCCACAGGGGTCCCAACACTGAAGCTTTCTTT
CASSVAHRGPNTEAFF
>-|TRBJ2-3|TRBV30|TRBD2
TGTGCCTGTAAAAGCGGGAGGTTCACAGATACGCAGTATTTT
CACKSGRFTDTQYF
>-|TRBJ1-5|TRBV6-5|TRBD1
TGTGCCAGCAGTTACTCTCCCTTCGGACAGGGACAGCCCCAGCATTTT
CASSYSPFGQGQPQHF
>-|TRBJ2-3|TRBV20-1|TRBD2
TGCAGTGCGGACGGGGAGGGGACCCAGTATTTT
CSADGEGTQYF
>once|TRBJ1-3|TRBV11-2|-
TGTGCCAGCAGCTTATACGTGGGCCCGAGTGGAAACACCATATATTTT
CASSLYVGPSGNTIYF